This T cell receptor (beta chain) stems from a study of human T cells and chemical hapten exposure. Study overall: Per-sample TCR yield variability stemmed mainly from small pooled library volume differences.

Specified time point: patch test 2, 6 weeks after DPC sensitization. Stated treatment: therapeutic diphenylcyclopropenone sensitization with weekly scalp DPC. Each CDR3 protein gets one entry after TCRdb re-called the RACE reads with MiXCR. Here the sample spans hundreds of thousands of distinct CDR3 sequences, about 6.9% being singletons. This clonotype was detected many times. CDR3 length: 14 amino acids. Germline V lookup: CDR1 MNHEY, CDR2 SVGEGT. The V and J ends lost 7 bases and 0 bases respectively, with 12 bases between them. The chain carries TRBV6-2 or TRBV6-3 and TRBJ1-2; the D is unclear. This specimen was whole blood, taken in connection with sensitization to the hapten diphenylcyclopropenone (DPC). The sequence was obtained from a woman under 30 with alopecia areata. Some clones in this sample may be carry-over from other donors' samples. The CDR3 nucleotides are TGTGCCAGCAACCCCCGGGAGACTAACTATGGCTACACCTTC. This translates into CASNPRETNYGYTF.